This TCR beta chain appears in the sequencing data of a study of response to subunit inactivated influenza vaccine. This CDR3 comprises 14 residues. CDR1 and CDR2 (germline): SGDLS, YYNGEE. Trimming left V 1 base short and J 0 bases short, with 7 bases between. This clonotype was seen only a few times. What it binds is not known. General study findings and limits: Only a handful of new T cells, the authors suggested, are recruited with each seasonal influenza vaccination.

TCRdb reanalysed the RT-PCR reads using MiXCR and keeps one entry per CDR3 protein. Of 500,000 to 550,000 distinct CDR3 sequences detected, 7.2% appear once; the ten largest clones hold around 12%. The TCR was taken from a man between 45 and 75 years old who received an inactivated influenza vaccine. This chain joins TRBV9 and TRBJ1-1; D gene unclear. This material consisted of PBMCs from blood, taken around 25 months after vaccination. The DNA of the CDR3 is TGTGCCAGCAGCGTAAACACCCTGAACACTGAAGCTTTCTTT. This translates into CASSVNTLNTEAFF.